Presented here are 16 T cell receptor beta chains from one specimen sequenced in a study of blood T cell repertoires in COVID-19. Assay: immunoSEQ multiplex PCR; the TCRdb copy retains only in-frame clones and omits some. The data hold about 76,000 clones, with roughly nine tenths observed a single time. The specimen was peripheral blood. Receptors were obtained from a man aged 45-65 years with acute or convalescent COVID-19.

V is TRBV5-1 and J is TRBJ2-5, with 11 bases identical to TRBD2. J was trimmed by 1 base and V by 1 base; bases with no gene match: 3. Germline V gene sequence: CDR1 SGHRS, CDR2 YFSETQ. This CDR3 has 16 residues. DNA for the CDR3: TGCGCCAGCAGCTTGATAGGGACTAGCGGCCAAGAGACCCAGTACTTC. Translation: CASSLIGTSGQETQYF.

The V and J genes are TRBV16 and TRBJ1-5; 8 bases fit TRBD1. Germline CDR1 reads KGHSY; CDR2 reads FQNENV. The CDR3 contains 15 residues. V gave up 6 bases and J gave up 6 bases; unmatched junction bases: 10. The CDR3, as DNA: TGTGCCAGCAGTCACGACAGGGGAAATGGTCAGCCCCAGCATTTT. Its protein product is CASSHDRGNGQPQHF.

The V call is TRBV11-2, the J call TRBJ1-1, with 9 bases aligning to TRBD1. Germline V gene data show CDR1 as SGHAT and CDR2 as FQNNGV. The V and J ends lost 2 bases and 8 bases, in that order; junction bases with no gene match: 21. The CDR3 is made up of 19 amino acids. CDR3 sequence (DNA): TGTGCCAGCAGCTTAAGTTCCTACTTTAACCGGGACAGGGATTTCGAAGCTTTCTTT. It codes for CASSLSSYFNRDRDFEAFF. The full variable domain, in which reference TRBV11-2 and TRBJ1-1 provide the parts outside the CDR3, is EAGVAQSPRYKIIEKRQSVAFWCNPISGHATLYWYQQILGQGPKLLIQFQNNGVVDDSQLPKDRFSAERLKGVDSTLKIQPAKLEDSAVYLCASSLSSYFNRDRDFEAFFGQGTRLTVV.

The chain uses TRBV7-9 and TRBJ2-3; D gene ambiguous. This CDR3 has 18 residues. V lost 5 bases, J lost 0 bases, and 21 bases lay in between. Germline CDR1 reads SEHNR; CDR2 reads FQNEAQ (reference sequence). CDR3 coding DNA: TGTGCCAGCAGCCCTCGTCTTCTCGGCGGTACTAGCACAGATACGCAGTATTTT. Protein: CASSPRLLGGTSTDTQYF.

The CDR3 protein is CATSPYVRGGNEQFF. The CDR3 nucleotides read TGTGCCACCTCTCCCTACGTACGGGGTGGCAATGAGCAGTTCTTC. The chain joins TRBV25-1 to TRBJ2-1; TRBD2 is a possible D gene (5 bases). This CDR3 spans 15 amino acids. Trimming removed 10 bases at V and 6 bases at J, with 22 bases between. Germline-derived CDR1 and CDR2 are MGHDK and SYGVNS.

This clone was found once. The genes are TRBV19 and TRBJ2-7, with a weak D call TRBD1 (5 bases). Germline-derived CDR1 and CDR2 are LNHDA and SQIVND (reference sequence). This CDR3 is 13 amino acids long. The V gene lost 9 bases and the J gene lost 2 bases, with 14 bases spanning the gap. The CDR3 sequence is CASSWGDTYEQYF. In DNA form, the CDR3 reads TGTGCCAGCTCTTGGGGCGACACCTACGAGCAGTACTTC. Together with reference TRBV19 and TRBJ2-7, the CDR3 gives the full variable domain: DGGITQSPKYLFRKEGQNVTLSCEQNLNHDAMYWYRQDPGQGLRLIYYSQIVNDFQKGDIAEGYSVSREKKESFPLTVTSAQKNPTAFYLCASSWGDTYEQYFGPGTRLTVT.

The J gene is TRBJ1-1, the V gene TRBV24-1; D might be TRBD1 (6 bases). Germline V gene lookup returns CDR1 KGHDR and CDR2 SFDVKD. This CDR3 is built from 13 residues. Trimming removed 7 bases at V and 4 bases at J, with 12 bases between. The CDR3, as DNA: TGTGCCACCAGACAGGGCGGCGGCACTGAAGCTTTCTTT. This codes for CATRQGGGTEAFF.

The rearrangement links TRBV28 to TRBJ1-5, with 8 bases identical to TRBD1. The J segment lost 6 bases and the V segment lost 5 bases, leaving 6 bases of the junction unmatched. The CDR3 length is 14 residues. Germline CDR1 reads MDHEN; CDR2 reads SYDVKM. The CDR3 DNA reads TGTGCCAGCAGTCCCCGGACAGGGATTCAGCCCCAGCATTTT. It yields the protein CASSPRTGIQPQHF.

The V and J genes are TRBV30 and TRBJ1-4; D might be TRBD1 (6 bases). The CDR3 runs to 13 residues. The ends were cut back, 2 bases at V and 6 bases at J, with 10 bases in the middle. Germline-derived CDR1 and CDR2 are GTSNPN and SVGIG (reference sequence). The CDR3 sequence: CAWSQGIDEKLFF. The CDR3, as DNA: TGTGCCTGGAGTCAGGGGATCGATGAAAAACTGTTTTTT.

The chain joins TRBV6-6 to TRBJ1-6, with 9 bases aligning to TRBD1. Trimming cost V 6 bases and J 7 bases; bases outside gene matches: 7. CDR1 is MNHNY and CDR2 is SVGAGI in the germline V gene (reference sequence). The CDR3 extends over 15 amino acids. Here the CDR3 DNA reads TGTGCCAGCAGAACAGGGGGCAGCGGGAATTCACCCCTCCACTTT. Translated: CASRTGGSGNSPLHF.

The rearrangement uses TRBV13 and TRBJ2-1, with 14 positions matching TRBD2. The J segment lost 8 bases and the V segment lost 5 bases, leaving 5 bases of the junction unmatched. Germline CDR1 and CDR2: PRHDT and FYEKMQ (reference sequence). The CDR3 runs to 15 residues. The CDR3 here is CASSATSGRVHEQFF. The CDR3, as DNA: TGTGCCAGCAGCGCGACTAGCGGGAGGGTACATGAGCAGTTCTTC.

The V gene is TRBV29-1, the J gene TRBJ2-5, with 10 bases aligning to TRBD2. The V segment lost 7 bases and the J segment 5 bases; nucleotides outside the gene matches: 4. The V gene's germline CDR1 is SQVTM and CDR2 ANQGSEA. This CDR3 contains 12 residues. The CDR3 bases are TGCAGCGGCCTACTAGCGGGGGAGACCCAGTACTTC. It encodes CSGLLAGETQYF.

The rearrangement uses TRBV7-9 and TRBJ2-7; a possible D gene is TRBD2 (6 bases). Trimming left V 5 bases short and J 6 bases short, with 11 bases between. Germline loops: CDR1 SEHNR, CDR2 FQNEAQ (reference sequence). This CDR3 has 12 amino acids. In DNA form, the CDR3 reads TGTGCCAGCAGCACCAAGGGAGGCGAGCAGTACGTC. Translated, it gives CASSTKGGEQYV.

The chain carries TRBV6-1 and TRBJ2-7; no clear D. Germline CDR1 is MNHNS and CDR2 is SASEGT. V was pared by 1 base and J by 7 bases, with 11 bases between. This CDR3 is built from 13 residues. The CDR3 sequence: CASSEGKHTEQYF. CDR3 coding DNA: TGTGCCAGCAGTGAAGGTAAACATACAGAGCAGTACTTC.

This CDR3 is CASSYRGQGGHGYTF. CDR3 coding DNA: TGTGCCAGCAGTTACCGGGGACAGGGCGGTCATGGCTACACCTTC. The chain combines TRBV6-5 with TRBJ1-2, with TRBD1 matching 9 bases. Trimming removed 2 bases from V and 6 bases from J; junction bases left unmatched: 7. This CDR3 contains 15 residues. CDR1 and CDR2 (germline): MNHEY, SVGAGI.

This CDR3 reads CASSRPPGQGASGELFF. The CDR3 DNA reads TGTGCCAGCTCTCGTCCTCCGGGACAGGGGGCCTCCGGGGAGCTGTTTTTT. V and J are TRBV18 and TRBJ2-2; 12 bases align to TRBD1. Losses at the gene ends were 6 bases for V and 6 bases for J; bases not matched to a gene: 11. Per the germline V gene, CDR1 is KGHSH and CDR2 is LQKENI. The CDR3 covers 17 residues.